The T cell receptor beta chain described here comes from a study of PD-1 blockade in classical Hodgkin lymphoma (TCRdb year 2020). About the study as a whole: Nivolumab dosing was 3 mg/kg intravenously every 2 weeks, continuing until either disease progression or unacceptable toxicity. A peripheral blood immune signature of response to PD-1 blockade in classical Hodgkin lymphoma was defined using TCR beta sequencing and CyTOF. General conclusions and limits of the study: Baseline TCR diversity was reported to be lower in newly diagnosed patients than in healthy donors, and even lower in relapsed/refractory patients. Baseline diversity similar to that of newly diagnosed patients was observed in trial patients achieving complete response, whereas significantly lower diversity was observed in partial responders and progressors. CD4+ but not CD8+ TCR diversity rose significantly by C4D1 (p=0.0027 vs p=0.16), most apparent in complete responders (p=0.02). The study was limited to a single clinical trial cohort, and causes of repertoire differences, possibly disease activity or prior therapy, remained undefined. Lower diversity was observed in patients in whom nivolumab was started less than 1 year after ASCT, and these patients were excluded from later analyses so that confounding by immune reconstitution would be avoided.

CDR3 length: 17 amino acids, cysteine to phenylalanine. Only the CDR3 DNA stays, 51 bases, in frame from base 1. The germline V gene (reference sequence) supplies CDR1 LNHDA and CDR2 SQIVND. The junction shows trimming of 5 bases on V and 0 bases on J, and the gene matches do not reach 10 bases of it. Genomic DNA was extracted with the Qiagen DNeasy kit from unsorted PBMCs and from negatively selected CD4+ and CD8+ fractions. Using primers that anneal to V and J segments, immunoSEQ multiplex PCR amplified the TCR beta CDR3 regions. A synthetic immune receptor repertoire was used to minimize amplification bias, and remaining bias was computationally removed after sequencing. The authors' pipeline ran thus. Repertoire diversity was quantified as the Shannon entropy index using custom Python scripts. Unsorted, CD4+ and CD8+ repertoires were examined separately, except in combined analyses, for which CD4+ and CD8+ sequences were merged in silico. Clonal expansion was defined as a frequency increase of at least 2-fold after treatment compared with C1D1, and clones undetected at baseline were assigned a pseudocount of 0.5. Clones with 0 or 1 copy at C1D1 were classified as singleton clones, and clones with 2 or more copies were classified as non-singleton clones. Clones expanded in unsorted samples were labelled as CD4+, CD8+ or unknown by matching protein sequences in sorted samples from the same patient. Wilcoxon tests on paired samples were used to test changes in diversity from C1D1 to C4D1. TCRdb's version of the immuneACCESS table is confined to in-frame rearrangements and falls short of the full clone set. An unresolved V gene accounts for under half of the shortfall where checked; the remainder is of unknown origin. V, J and clone size reflect that table, while D and trimming were determined from the DNA. In all, the sample holds more than 140,000 clones, and nearly 80% of those were seen once. The ten largest clones represent 9.2% of the sample.

Read against the paper, the sample's time point label means: cycle 2 day 1 (C2D1) of nivolumab. Relapse after autologous stem cell transplantation had occurred in all trial patients, and cohorts A, B and C were distinguished by prior brentuximab vedotin exposure. The trial cohort was composed of roughly 60 patients with relapsed/refractory classical Hodgkin lymphoma, for whom complete response, partial response or progressive disease was recorded as best overall response. Single-agent nivolumab was administered to trial patients in the multi-cohort phase II CheckMate 205 trial. An independent review committee assessed best overall response using the 2007 International Working Group response criteria. Trial PBMCs were collected just before the start of nivolumab (C1D1) and during therapy at cycle 2 day 1 and cycle 4 day 1. Peripheral blood was collected in 8 mL Vacutainer Cell Preparation Tubes, from which PBMCs were isolated by centrifugation and then cryopreserved.

A remark on this clone: Which antigen it targets is not known. The record has no base qualities; no much larger clone is one base away.

The sample in question was peripheral blood mononuclear cells (PBMCs), obtained before the second cycle of nivolumab. In this chain, TRBV19 is recombined with TRBJ1-5; TRBD1 fits 7 bases in the junction. The sequence was collected from a human donor with classical Hodgkin lymphoma. The CDR3 protein sequence reads: CASSRRQGENSNQPQHF. At the DNA level, the sequence is TGTGCCAGTAGTCGGCGGCAGGGGGAGAATAGCAATCAGCCCCAGCATTTT.